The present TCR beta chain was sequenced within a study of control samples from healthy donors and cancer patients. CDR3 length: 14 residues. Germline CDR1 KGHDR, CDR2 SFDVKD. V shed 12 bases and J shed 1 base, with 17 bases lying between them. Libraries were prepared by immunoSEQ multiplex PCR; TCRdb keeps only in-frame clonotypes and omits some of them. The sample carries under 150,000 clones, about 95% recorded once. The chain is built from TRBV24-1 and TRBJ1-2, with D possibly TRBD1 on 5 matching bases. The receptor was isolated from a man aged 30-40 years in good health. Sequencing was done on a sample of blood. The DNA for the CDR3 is TGTGCCCTCGGCGCGGGGGAGGGTAACTATGGCTACACCTTC. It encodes CALGAGEGNYGYTF.